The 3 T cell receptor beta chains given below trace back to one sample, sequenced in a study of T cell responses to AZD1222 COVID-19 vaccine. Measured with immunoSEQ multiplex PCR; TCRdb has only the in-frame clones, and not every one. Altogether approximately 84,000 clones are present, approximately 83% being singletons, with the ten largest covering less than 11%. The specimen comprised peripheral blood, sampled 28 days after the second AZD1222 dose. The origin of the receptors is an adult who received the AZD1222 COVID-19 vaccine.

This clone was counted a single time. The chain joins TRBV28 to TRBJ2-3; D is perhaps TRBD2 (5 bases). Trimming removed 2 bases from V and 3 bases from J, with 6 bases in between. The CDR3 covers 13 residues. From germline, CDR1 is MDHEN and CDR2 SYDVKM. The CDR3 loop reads CASSLPGTDTQYF. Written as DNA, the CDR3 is TGTGCCAGCAGTTTACCGGGGACAGATACGCAGTATTTT.

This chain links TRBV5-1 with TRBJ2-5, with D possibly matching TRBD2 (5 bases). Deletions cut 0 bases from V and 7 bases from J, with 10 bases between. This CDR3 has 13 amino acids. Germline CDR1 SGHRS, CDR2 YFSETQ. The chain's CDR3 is CASSLDSVGTQYF. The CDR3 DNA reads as TGCGCCAGCAGCTTGGATAGCGTCGGGACCCAGTACTTC.

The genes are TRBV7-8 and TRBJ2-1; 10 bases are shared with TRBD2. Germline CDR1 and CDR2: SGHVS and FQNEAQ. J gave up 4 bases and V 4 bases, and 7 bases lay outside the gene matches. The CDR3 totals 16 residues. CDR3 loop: CASSYSPSGGYNEQFF. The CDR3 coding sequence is TGTGCCAGCAGCTACTCCCCTAGCGGGGGTTACAATGAGCAGTTCTTC.